This entry lists 20 T cell receptor beta chains sequenced from one sample in a study of T cells expressing NK-cell markers. From its re-call of the 5' RACE reads, TCRdb lists each CDR3 protein once, without DNA. Recorded here are about 160,000 distinct CDR3 sequences; the top ten clones represent roughly 18%. The sample comprised blood T cells: a sorted CD56 or NKG2C T cell subset, CD4+ or CD8+ T cells, or bulk PBMC T cells (not recorded which). These receptors came from a woman aged 18 to 69 in good health.

The V and J genes are TRBV28 and TRBJ1-2; TCRdb proposes TRBD1, but this gene call is untestable without DNA. Germline V gives CDR1 MDHEN, CDR2 SYDVKM. This CDR3 has 15 residues. This CDR3 is CASRSDDRAYYGYTF.

The rearrangement joins TRBV4-1 to TRBJ2-1; TCRdb lists TRBD2, though no DNA is available to test this call. The germline CDR1 and CDR2 sequences are MGHRA and YSYEKL. CDR3 length: 17 amino acids. The CDR3 is CASSPQGEGGVYNEQFF.

J is TRBJ2-4 and V is TRBV7-9; the D gene TCRdb calls, TRBD1, cannot be checked with no DNA. Germline V gene sequence: CDR1 SEHNR, CDR2 FQNEAQ (reference sequence). The CDR3 runs 15 residues. CDR3 amino acids: CASSHRGSDKNIQYF.

This chain uses TRBV12-3 or TRBV12-4 with TRBJ2-2; TCRdb selects TRBD1, and the lack of DNA leaves this call unchecked. The CDR3 totals 14 residues. The CDR3 is CASSFPEHTGELFF.

The rearrangement uses TRBV5-1 and TRBJ2-7. The CDR3 consists of 15 residues. Germline V gene sequence: CDR1 SGHRS, CDR2 YFSETQ. CDR3 amino acids: CASSLALGVSYEQYF.

This chain links TRBV11-2 with TRBJ2-3; TCRdb gives TRBD1 as the D gene, but with no DNA this cannot be confirmed. This CDR3 is built from 16 residues. CDR1 and CDR2 (germline): SGHAT, FQNNGV. The CDR3 region is CASSPTLSGHTDTQYF.

The V call is TRBV6-4, the J call TRBJ1-1; as DNA is missing, the TRBD1 call by TCRdb cannot be tested. The CDR3 runs to 15 residues. Germline V gene sequence: CDR1 MRHNA, CDR2 SNTAGT. CDR3 protein: CASSVSSGGNTEAFF.

The gene calls are TRBV7-3 and TRBJ2-1; there is no DNA to check the TCRdb D call of TRBD2. The CDR3 is made up of 20 amino acids. Germline V CDR1 and CDR2: SGHTA, FQGTGA. CDR3 region: CASTPEGLAGVGGSYNEQFF. The variable domain in full, with the rest retrieved from reference TRBV7-3 and TRBJ2-1, is GAGVSQTPSNKVTEKGKYVELRCDPISGHTALYWYRQSLGQGPEFLIYFQGTGAADDSGLPNDRFFAVRPEGSVSTLKIQRTERGDSAVYLCASTPEGLAGVGGSYNEQFFGPGTRLTVL.

V gene TRBV5-1 combines with J gene TRBJ2-5; lacking DNA, the TRBD1 call made by TCRdb goes unchecked. The CDR3 extends over 14 amino acids. CDR1 and CDR2 from the germline V gene are SGHRS and YFSETQ. This chain's CDR3 is CASSFPGTPETQYF. The whole variable domain, filled in from reference TRBV5-1 and TRBJ2-5, reads KAGVTQTPRYLIKTRGQQVTLSCSPISGHRSVSWYQQTPGQGLQFLFEYFSETQRNKGNFPGRFSGRQFSNSRSEMNVSTLELGDSALYLCASSFPGTPETQYFGPGTRLLVL.

The chain joins TRBV21-1 to TRBJ2-7; TCRdb lists TRBD2, though no DNA is available to test this call. TRBV21-1 is designated a pseudogene. The CDR3 covers 15 residues. CDR3: CASSRRHHRANEQYF.

V gene TRBV9 combines with J gene TRBJ2-5; the TCRdb D gene call, TRBD1, has no DNA to confirm it. The CDR3 extends over 15 amino acids. CDR1 SGDLS and CDR2 YYNGEE come from the germline V gene. The CDR3: CASNPGGWEGETQYF.

The chain joins TRBV4-1 to TRBJ2-5; with no DNA, the TCRdb D assignment of TRBD1 cannot be verified. Per germline, CDR1 MGHRA and CDR2 YSYEKL. The CDR3 spans 14 residues. The CDR3 spells CASSQDLPGETQYF.

The gene calls are TRBV24-1 and TRBJ2-3; TCRdb lists TRBD2, though no DNA is available to test this call. Germline V CDR1 and CDR2: KGHDR, SFDVKD. The length of the CDR3 is 16 residues. CDR3 in amino acids: CATSDFGLDNTDTQYF.

The genes are TRBV29-1 and TRBJ1-1; the TCRdb D gene call, TRBD1, has no DNA to confirm it. CDR3 length: 14 amino acids. Germline CDR1 reads SQVTM; CDR2 reads ANQGSEA. The CDR3 protein is CSGRRGLLNTEAFF.

The chain links TRBV29-1 to TRBJ1-5; the TRBD1 assignment by TCRdb is unverifiable without DNA. The germline CDR1 and CDR2 sequences are SQVTM and ANQGSEA. The CDR3 covers 16 residues. CDR3 region: CSVTPGGGSGNQPQHF.

J is TRBJ2-1 and V is TRBV24-1; TCRdb indicates TRBD2, and absent DNA this call remains unverified. The germline V gene has CDR1 KGHDR and CDR2 SFDVKD. This CDR3 region has 17 residues. CDR3 loop: CATSGRLAGGPTGEQFF.

V is TRBV13 and J is TRBJ2-1; TCRdb indicates TRBD2, and absent DNA this call remains unverified. Germline lookup yields CDR1 PRHDT and CDR2 FYEKMQ (reference sequence). The CDR3 is 16 residues long. This CDR3 is CASSPLVGGTADEQFF.

The chain couples TRBV28 to TRBJ2-5; TCRdb selects TRBD2, and the lack of DNA leaves this call unchecked. The germline CDR1 and CDR2 sequences are MDHEN and SYDVKM. The CDR3 is 14 amino acids. CDR3 amino acids: CASSLGGVRETQYF.

V is TRBV6-1 and J is TRBJ1-5. The CDR3 consists of 15 residues. Germline assignment: CDR1 MNHNS and CDR2 SASEGT. CDR3 residues: CASSEQIGLAQPQHF.

CDR3 amino acids: CSASHLFGKNKNTEAFF. The V call is TRBV20-1, the J call TRBJ1-1; TCRdb selects TRBD1, and the lack of DNA leaves this call unchecked. Germline assignment: CDR1 DFQATT and CDR2 SNEGSKA (reference sequence). The CDR3 is 17 amino acids.